The 23 T cell receptor beta chains reported below all come from one sample, sequenced in a study of blood T cell repertoires in COVID-19. Generated by immunoSEQ multiplex PCR, the TCRdb table keeps only in-frame clones and is missing some. This table has about 68,000 clones, approximately 81% appearing once. Sequencing was carried out using peripheral blood. Receptors were obtained from a man aged 50 to 60 with active COVID-19.

This clone was seen a few times. This chain uses TRBV7-9 with TRBJ2-2, with 8 bases matching TRBD1. Germline V gene sequence: CDR1 SEHNR, CDR2 FQNEAQ (reference sequence). V lost 6 bases, J lost 1 base, and 4 bases stayed unmatched. The CDR3 runs to 15 residues. This CDR3 reads CASRLDRVNTGELFF. The DNA of the CDR3 is TGTGCCAGCAGGTTGGACAGGGTGAACACCGGGGAGCTGTTTTTT.

The V and J genes are TRBV27 and TRBJ2-7; TRBD2 aligns across 7 bases. CDR1 is MNHEY and CDR2 is SMNVEV in the germline V gene (reference sequence). The CDR3 runs to 16 residues. The J segment lost 4 bases and the V segment lost 6 bases, leaving 15 bases of the junction unmatched. The CDR3 region is CASSQLSSGGVYEQYF. The CDR3 nucleotides read TGTGCCAGCAGCCAACTCTCTAGCGGAGGGGTTTACGAGCAGTACTTC.

This clone was seen a single time. This chain uses TRBV7-9 with TRBJ2-1, with 10 bases aligning to TRBD1. V lost 5 bases to trimming and J lost 9 bases; unmatched junction nucleotides: 4. The CDR3 length is 13 residues. Looked up from germline, CDR1 is SEHNR and CDR2 is FQNEAQ (reference sequence). In DNA, the CDR3 is TGTGCCAGCAGCACGACAGGGGGCACTGAGCAGTTCTTC. It codes for CASSTTGGTEQFF. Full variable domain (missing parts from reference TRBV7-9 and TRBJ2-1): DTGVSQNPRHKITKRGQNVTFRCDPISEHNRLYWYRQTLGQGPEFLTYFQNEAQLEKSRLLSDRFSAERPKGSFSTLEIQRTEQGDSAMYLCASSTTGGTEQFFGPGTRLTVL.

Written as DNA, the CDR3 is TGTGCCAGTAGCCGGACTAGCGGGAGAATGTTCGGCGATGAGCAGTTCTTC. This codes for CASSRTSGRMFGDEQFF. The chain joins TRBV19 to TRBJ2-1; 13 positions match TRBD2. CDR3 length equals 17 residues. V shed 6 bases, J shed 8 bases, and the junction held 13 bases outside the gene matches. Germline V CDR1 and CDR2: LNHDA, SQIVND (reference sequence).

The chain couples TRBV18 to TRBJ1-1; no clear D. CDR1 is KGHSH and CDR2 is LQKENI in the germline V gene. V was pared by 6 bases and J by 0 bases, with 11 bases between. The CDR3 is 14 residues long. Written as DNA, the CDR3 is TGTGCCAGCTCCCAGACAACCTTGAACACTGAAGCTTTCTTT. This translates into CASSQTTLNTEAFF.

This clone was counted only a few times. The V gene is TRBV6-2 or TRBV6-3, the J gene TRBJ1-2; 12 bases line up with TRBD1. Germline assignment: CDR1 MNHEY and CDR2 SVGEGT. This CDR3 region has 16 residues. J was trimmed by 4 bases and V by 2 bases; bases with no gene match: 5. The CDR3 coding sequence is TGTGCCAGCAGTTACGTCGGGACAGGGGGCGTCTATGGCTACACCTTC. This codes for CASSYVGTGGVYGYTF.

The chain couples TRBV6-5 to TRBJ1-5; 7 bases fit TRBD1. The CDR3 has 14 amino acids. Trimming removed 6 bases from V and 4 bases from J; junction bases left unmatched: 6. Germline V gene sequence: CDR1 MNHEY, CDR2 SVGAGI. The CDR3 nucleotides read TGTGCCAGCAGGCACAGGGGCCTTAATCAGCCCCAGCATTTT. Its protein product is CASRHRGLNQPQHF.

V is TRBV2 and J is TRBJ1-5, with 9 bases fitting TRBD1. CDR1 is SNHLY, CDR2 FYNNEI, per germline. The CDR3 has 18 amino acids. V lost 6 bases and J lost 2; bases outside the gene matches: 14. This CDR3 reads CASRGAGQGVKGNQPQHF. The CDR3 DNA reads as TGTGCCAGCAGGGGGGCGGGACAGGGTGTAAAGGGCAATCAGCCCCAGCATTTT. The whole variable domain, filled in from reference TRBV2 and TRBJ1-5, reads EPEVTQTPSHQVTQMGQEVILRCVPISNHLYFYWYRQILGQKVEFLVSFYNNEISEKSEIFDDQFSVERPDGSNFTLKIRSTKLEDSAMYFCASRGAGQGVKGNQPQHFGDGTRLSIL.

This clone was seen more than once but under ten times. The rearrangement links TRBV11-2 to TRBJ2-7; 8 positions agree with TRBD2. CDR1 SGHAT and CDR2 FQNNGV come from the germline V gene. CDR3 length: 15 residues. Unmatched junction bases numbered 11, after V lost 5 bases and J lost 5 bases. The CDR3 protein is CASSPQTSAYNEQYF. The CDR3 nucleotides are TGTGCCAGCAGCCCCCAGACTAGCGCTTACAACGAGCAGTACTTC. The whole variable domain, remainder taken from reference TRBV11-2 and TRBJ2-7, is EAGVAQSPRYKIIEKRQSVAFWCNPISGHATLYWYQQILGQGPKLLIQFQNNGVVDDSQLPKDRFSAERLKGVDSTLKIQPAKLEDSAVYLCASSPQTSAYNEQYFGPGTRLTVT.

The chain is built from TRBV19 and TRBJ1-5, with TRBD1 matching over 8 bases. This CDR3 is built from 15 residues. The ends lost 4 bases at V and 6 bases at J; junction bases unmatched: 8. Germline V gene lookup returns CDR1 LNHDA and CDR2 SQIVND (reference sequence). Written as DNA, the CDR3 is TGTGCCAGTAGTACATGGACAGGGAGTGGTCAGCCCCAGCATTTT. Amino acid sequence: CASSTWTGSGQPQHF.

The chain couples TRBV3-1 (or the pseudogene TRBV3-2) to TRBJ2-5; 8 bases match TRBD2. Germline assignment: CDR1 LGHDT and CDR2 YNNKEL (reference sequence). This CDR3 is built from 15 residues. Trimming cost V 1 base and J 5 bases; bases outside gene matches: 6. CDR3 loop: CASSQVQGLVETQYF. CDR3 in DNA: TGTGCCAGCAGCCAAGTCCAGGGACTAGTGGAGACCCAGTACTTC.

The V gene is TRBV13, the J gene TRBJ2-7, with 7 positions matching TRBD1. With 5 bases clipped from V and 7 bases from J, the junction kept 17 bases outside the gene matches. This CDR3 has 16 amino acids. CDR1 is PRHDT, CDR2 FYEKMQ, per germline (reference sequence). Written as DNA, the CDR3 is TGTGCCAGCAGCAAAACCCTGACAGGGTCCCTTCGGGAGCAGTACTTC. Amino acids: CASSKTLTGSLREQYF.

The gene calls are TRBV2 and TRBJ2-3; D is uncertain. Germline-derived CDR1 and CDR2 are SNHLY and FYNNEI. V shed 5 bases and J shed 2 bases, with 5 bases lying between them. The CDR3 length is 12 residues. CDR3: CASSTNTDTQYF. CDR3 sequence (DNA): TGTGCCAGCAGTACAAACACAGATACGCAGTATTTT.

This sequence joins TRBV3-1 (or the pseudogene TRBV3-2) and TRBJ2-1, with a weak D call TRBD2 (6 bases). This CDR3 is built from 15 residues. Per the germline V gene, CDR1 is LGHDT and CDR2 is YNNKEL (reference sequence). Trimming took off 0 bases at V and 6 bases at J, with 12 bases between the two ends. CDR3 amino acids: CASSQEEGGRNEQFF. In DNA, the CDR3 is TGTGCCAGCAGCCAAGAGGAGGGTGGGCGCAATGAGCAGTTCTTC.

V is TRBV12-3 or TRBV12-4 and J is TRBJ2-5; TRBD2 agrees at 7 bases. The CDR3 runs 13 residues. Trimming at V came to 5 bases and at J to 5 bases, leaving 5 bases not matched to a gene. CDR3 bases: TGTGCCAGCAGTGTGGGACTAAGGGAGACCCAGTACTTC. Translated, it gives CASSVGLRETQYF.

CDR3 protein: CASSPLAGGHNEQFF. Written as DNA, the CDR3 is TGTGCCAGCTCACCACTAGCGGGGGGTCACAATGAGCAGTTCTTC. The chain recombines TRBV18 with TRBJ2-1; TRBD2 agrees at 10 bases. The germline V gene encodes CDR1 KGHSH and CDR2 LQKENI. Trimming took 1 base from V and 5 from J; bases not matched to a gene: 2. CDR3 length equals 15 residues. Filled out from reference TRBV18 and TRBJ2-1, the complete variable domain reads NAGVMQNPRHLVRRRGQEARLRCSPMKGHSHVYWYRQLPEEGLKFMVYLQKENIIDESGMPKERFSAEFPKEGPSILRIQQVVRGDSAAYFCASSPLAGGHNEQFFGPGTRLTVL.

This chain links TRBV7-2 with TRBJ2-2; 8 bases agree with TRBD2. The CDR3 has 15 residues. After removal of 5 bases from V and 7 bases from J, the junction contained 9 bases not matched to a gene. The germline CDR1 and CDR2 sequences are SGHTA and FQGNSA. The CDR3 region has the DNA TGTGCCAGCAGCCCCAGGAGCGGGAGTTACGGGGAGCTGTTTTTT. This translates into CASSPRSGSYGELFF.

This rearrangement joins TRBV28 to TRBJ1-2, with D possibly TRBD1 on 5 matching bases. Germline CDR1 and CDR2: MDHEN and SYDVKM. This CDR3 spans 17 amino acids. V was shortened by 7 bases and J by 4 bases, with 25 bases between the two germline ends. The CDR3 bases are TGTGCCAGCAACCCCCACGGAAGGGGTGTGGGGTCCTATGGCTACACCTTC. Its translation is CASNPHGRGVGSYGYTF.

The chain has TRBV5-4 and TRBJ2-7; 13 bases are a match to TRBD2. Germline trimming cut 3 bases from V and 3 bases from J; bases unmatched to any gene: 3. The CDR3 runs to 15 residues. The germline V gene has CDR1 SGHNT and CDR2 YYREEE (reference sequence). CDR3 sequence (DNA): TGTGCCAGCAGCTCCGGGACTAGCGGGAACTACGAGCAGTACTTC. Protein sequence: CASSSGTSGNYEQYF.

The chain couples TRBV19 to TRBJ1-1; 7 positions match TRBD1. This CDR3 has 14 residues. Germline V CDR1 and CDR2: LNHDA, SQIVND (reference sequence). Trimming removed 6 bases from V and 5 bases from J; junction bases left unmatched: 9. DNA for the CDR3: TGTGCCAGTAGCCTCGACAGGGAGAGAACTGAAGCTTTCTTT. It codes for CASSLDRERTEAFF.

The table lists this clone with a few counts. The chain couples TRBV2 to TRBJ2-7; D possibly corresponds to TRBD1 (5 bases). V was pared by 10 bases and J by 3 bases, with 10 bases between. This CDR3 comprises 11 residues. Germline-derived CDR1 and CDR2 are SNHLY and FYNNEI. This CDR3 reads CATGQYYEQYF. The CDR3 DNA is TGTGCCACAGGGCAATACTACGAGCAGTACTTC. The entire variable domain, with the rest obtained from reference TRBV2 and TRBJ2-7, is as follows: EPEVTQTPSHQVTQMGQEVILRCVPISNHLYFYWYRQILGQKVEFLVSFYNNEISEKSEIFDDQFSVERPDGSNFTLKIRSTKLEDSAMYFCATGQYYEQYFGPGTRLTVT.

V and J are TRBV3-1 (or the pseudogene TRBV3-2) and TRBJ2-5, with a weak D call TRBD1 (5 bases). The V end lost 4 bases, the J end lost 1 base, and 10 bases lay between the germline ends. The CDR3 runs 14 residues. Germline assignment: CDR1 LGHDT and CDR2 YNNKEL (reference sequence). The CDR3: CASSLIGVQETQYF. DNA for the CDR3: TGTGCCAGCAGCCTTATAGGGGTCCAAGAGACCCAGTACTTC.

This chain links TRBV5-1 with TRBJ2-7, with 9 bases identical to TRBD2. Germline assignment: CDR1 SGHRS and CDR2 YFSETQ. The trim removed 2 bases at V and 0 bases at J, leaving 0 bases unmatched. The CDR3 extends over 14 amino acids. In DNA form, the CDR3 reads TGCGCCAGCAGCTTTAGCGGGAGCTCCTACGAGCAGTACTTC. It specifies CASSFSGSSYEQYF.